The source of this T cell receptor (beta chain) is a study of regulatory dendritic cells for organ transplantation. This table comes from immunoSEQ multiplex PCR, and its TCRdb copy is limited to in-frame clones, with some not included. Of fewer than 12,000 clones in the sample, around 66% were seen once. Remarks on this clone: What it recognizes is unknown.

Trimming took off 4 bases at V and 6 bases at J, with 16 bases between the two ends. Germline CDR1 reads MNHEY; CDR2 reads SMNVEV (reference sequence). The CDR3 has 15 amino acids. Memory T cells were CD45RO+, naive were CD45RA+, sorted by FACS. Regarding the study as a whole: Alloreactive memory CD8+ T cell pools varied considerably between individuals. Memory CD8+ clonal expansion seemed more limited with regulatory than mature dendritic cells. Memory T cells were less diverse than naive, with memory CD8+ most oligoclonal.

This chain joins TRBV27 and TRBJ2-1; TRBD2 is a possible D gene (6 bases). The sequence came from a human donor in good health. Source material: memory CD8+ T cells from blood. The subset was: CD45RO+ memory T cells. The CDR3: CASSSRPGLPNEQFF. DNA for the CDR3: TGTGCCAGCAGTTCCCGCCCCGGACTACCCAATGAGCAGTTCTTC.